Below are 18 T cell receptor beta chains sequenced from a single sample in a study of post-analysis software for immune sequencing data (dated by TCRdb to between 2014 and 2016). The full study reports these points: Patients showed significantly higher frequencies than controls for 4 or 5 TRBV segments, among them TRBV5-6, TRBV5-1 and TRBV20-1.

Receptor libraries were prepared by PCR. Sequencing relied on an Illumina HiSeq 2500. To reduce PCR and sequencing biases, unique molecular identifiers were incorporated into the TCR beta cDNA libraries. TCRdb ran its own pipeline on the public reads, namely fastp trimming at Q25 and MiXCR clone calling, and kept in-frame beta chains. Every entry covers one CDR3 protein and lists the most common genes and DNA from its rows. The sample table shows about 820,000 distinct CDR3 sequences, and approximately 50% are seen once. Approximately 4.5% of the sample belongs to the ten largest clones. For these receptors, no antigen is known. Specimen: blood. All receptors come from a girl aged 10 to 17 with multiple sclerosis.

The chain couples TRBV29-1 to TRBJ2-5; 9 bases map to TRBD2. The CDR3 extends over 18 amino acids. The germline gives CDR1 SQVTM, CDR2 ANQGSEA. Trimming at V came to 0 bases and at J to 5 bases, leaving 16 bases not matched to a gene. CDR3 residues: CSVEDLSAGGLRSETQYF. The CDR3 nucleotides are TGCAGCGTTGAAGATCTTTCCGCGGGGGGGCTCCGCAGCGAGACCCAGTACTTC.

Written as DNA, the CDR3 is TGTGCCACCGGCGTGGGACTAGCGGGGGGAACAGATACGCAGTATTTT. This gives the protein CATGVGLAGGTDTQYF. This sequence joins TRBV12-3 or TRBV12-4 and TRBJ2-3; TRBD2 agrees at 15 bases. The CDR3 extends over 16 amino acids. The trim removed 10 bases at V and 3 bases at J, leaving 8 bases unmatched.

This clonotype appeared once. The junction does not match germline at one end; this may be a read error. The rearrangement joins TRBV5-1 to TRBJ2-5, with D unclear. The germline gives CDR1 SGHRS, CDR2 YFSETQ. The CDR3 loop spans 15 amino acids. CDR3 sequence reads: CASSPQPRTKEIQYF. The CDR3 DNA sequence: TGCGCCAGCAGCCCCCAGCCTAGGACCAAAGAGATCCAGTACTTC.

CDR3 protein: CASSDQQTGYNSPLHF. The CDR3 DNA reads TGCGCCAGCAGCGATCAGCAAACAGGATATAATTCACCCCTCCACTTT. The chain links TRBV4-1 to TRBJ1-6, with a weak D call TRBD1 (5 bases). Per germline, CDR1 MGHRA and CDR2 YSYEKL. V lost 5 bases to trimming and J lost 4 bases, with 15 bases between them. This CDR3 region has 16 residues.

The V call is TRBV7-9, the J call TRBJ1-1; no reliable D call. The germline gives CDR1 SEHNR, CDR2 FQNEAQ (reference sequence). The CDR3 is 17 amino acids. Trimming took off 5 bases at V and 0 bases at J, with 19 bases between the two ends. CDR3 protein: CASSRRAVGRMNTEAFF. The CDR3 DNA sequence: TGTGCCAGCAGCCGACGGGCGGTCGGACGGATGAACACTGAAGCTTTCTTT. The full variable domain, in which reference TRBV7-9 and TRBJ1-1 provide the parts outside the CDR3, is DTGVSQNPRHKITKRGQNVTFRCDPISEHNRLYWYRQTLGQGPEFLTYFQNEAQLEKSRLLSDRFSAERPKGSFSTLEIQRTEQGDSAMYLCASSRRAVGRMNTEAFFGQGTRLTVV.

This clonotype has more than one count but fewer than ten. The CDR3 here is CASSHGTANYNEQFF. The DNA for the CDR3 is TGTGCCAGCAGCCATGGGACAGCTAACTACAATGAGCAGTTCTTC. V is TRBV14 and J is TRBJ2-1; the match to TRBD1 covers 7 bases. Germline V gene lookup returns CDR1 SGHDN and CDR2 FVKESK. Trimming took 3 bases from V and 3 from J; bases not matched to a gene: 5. This CDR3 spans 15 amino acids.

This rearrangement joins TRBV12-3 or TRBV12-4 to TRBJ1-2, with 9 positions matching TRBD1. V was pared by 10 bases and J by 4 bases, with 13 bases of the junction left unmatched. This CDR3 is built from 15 residues. The CDR3: CATHKTGQGGYGYTF. As DNA, the CDR3 is TGTGCCACCCACAAGACGGGACAGGGTGGCTATGGCTACACCTTC.

The chain carries TRBV20-1 and TRBJ2-5; D remains unclear. The end of the DNA is better explained by TRBJ2-7, so the J call may be wrong. CDR1 and CDR2 from the germline V gene are DFQATT and SNEGSKA (reference sequence). The CDR3 is 12 amino acids. DNA for the CDR3: TGCAGTGCTAGGAACCTGAGGTACGAGCAGTACTTC. It codes for CSARNLRYEQYF.

The V and J genes are TRBV11-1 and TRBJ2-7; D not resolved. Looked up from germline, CDR1 is SGHAT and CDR2 is FQDESV (reference sequence). CDR3 length: 12 amino acids. Trimming left V 6 bases short and J 3 bases short, with 9 bases between. CDR3 amino acids: CASRKGLYEQYF. The CDR3 DNA reads as TGTGCCAGCAGAAAAGGGCTCTACGAGCAGTACTTC.

This chain joins TRBV20-1 and TRBJ2-1; 8 nucleotides agree with TRBD2. V was clipped by 1 base and J by 6 bases; unmatched bases: 8. This CDR3 has 15 residues. The germline gives CDR1 DFQATT, CDR2 SNEGSKA (reference sequence). The CDR3 is CSARAPGGVLNEQFF. DNA for the CDR3: TGCAGTGCTAGAGCCCCGGGAGGGGTACTCAATGAGCAGTTCTTC.

This chain links TRBV7-9 with TRBJ2-1, with a tentative D call TRBD1 (6 bases). V was trimmed by 3 bases and J by 8 bases, leaving 17 bases between them. The CDR3 runs 15 residues. CDR1 is SEHNR and CDR2 is FQNEAQ in the germline V gene (reference sequence). Written as DNA, the CDR3 is TGTGCCAGCAGCTTCCTGGACAGTAAATCGCATGAGCAGTTCTTC. It specifies CASSFLDSKSHEQFF.

The V call is TRBV5-1, the J call TRBJ2-1; no definite D call. CDR1 and CDR2 from the germline V gene are SGHRS and YFSETQ. Trimming cost V 0 bases and J 6 bases, with 13 bases left between them. The CDR3 has 15 amino acids. The CDR3 DNA reads TGCGCCAGCAGCTTGGTACGTCCCATAGGCAATGAGCAGTTCTTC. As protein: CASSLVRPIGNEQFF.

This chain joins TRBV5-1 and TRBJ2-3, with D possibly matching TRBD1 (6 bases). Trimming cost V 0 bases and J 5 bases, with 13 bases left between them. Germline assignment: CDR1 SGHRS and CDR2 YFSETQ. The CDR3 runs to 15 residues. CDR3 nucleotides: TGCGCCAGCAGCTTGGCCCCAGGGGCAGGAGATACGCAGTATTTT. Translated, it gives CASSLAPGAGDTQYF. Full variable domain (rest looked up from reference TRBV5-1 and TRBJ2-3): KAGVTQTPRYLIKTRGQQVTLSCSPISGHRSVSWYQQTPGQGLQFLFEYFSETQRNKGNFPGRFSGRQFSNSRSEMNVSTLELGDSALYLCASSLAPGAGDTQYFGPGTRLTVL.

The chain couples TRBV14 to TRBJ2-3; D might be TRBD2 (6 bases). Looked up from germline, CDR1 is SGHDN and CDR2 is FVKESK. The CDR3 spans 15 residues. Trimming shortened V by 1 base and J by 6 bases, and 14 bases separated the two germline ends. CDR3 DNA: TGTGCCAGCAGCCAAGGGACTTCCCGGGGGGATACGCAGTATTTT. This codes for CASSQGTSRGDTQYF.

The chain recombines TRBV19 with TRBJ2-1; the D gene is possibly TRBD1 (5 bases). V was pared by 2 bases and J by 4 bases, with 6 bases between. The CDR3 contains 13 residues. Germline CDR1 and CDR2: LNHDA and SQIVND (reference sequence). In DNA, the CDR3 is TGTGCCAGTAGTATAACAGGTTACAATGAGCAGTTCTTC. Translated, it gives CASSITGYNEQFF. Full variable domain (outside the CDR3, taken from reference TRBV19 and TRBJ2-1): DGGITQSPKYLFRKEGQNVTLSCEQNLNHDAMYWYRQDPGQGLRLIYYSQIVNDFQKGDIAEGYSVSREKKESFPLTVTSAQKNPTAFYLCASSITGYNEQFFGPGTRLTVL.

This clonotype occurred a few times. The chain couples TRBV5-1 to TRBJ2-7, with D possibly matching TRBD1 (5 bases). CDR3 size: 13 residues. Looked up from germline, CDR1 is SGHRS and CDR2 is YFSETQ. The ends were cut back, 0 bases at V and 3 bases at J, with 7 bases in the middle. The CDR3 reads CASSLDDSYEQYF. CDR3 bases: TGCGCCAGCAGCTTGGATGACAGCTACGAGCAGTACTTC.

This clonotype turned up a few times. The chain links TRBV20-1 to TRBJ2-3, with TRBD2 matching over 7 bases. The germline gives CDR1 DFQATT, CDR2 SNEGSKA (reference sequence). This CDR3 has 15 amino acids. With V trimmed by 0 bases and J by 5 bases, 8 bases remained unmatched. The CDR3 loop is CSARDRAGSGDTQYF. DNA for the CDR3: TGCAGTGCTAGAGATCGAGCGGGAAGCGGAGATACGCAGTATTTT.

This chain uses TRBV7-3 with TRBJ2-5; weak D call: TRBD2 (7 bases). The J call is doubtful: the DNA matches TRBJ2-7 better. Germline CDR1 SGHTA, CDR2 FQGTGA. The CDR3 is 16 amino acids. The CDR3 sequence: CASSLLSGTRRDEQYF. As DNA, the CDR3 is TGTGCCAGCAGCTTACTCAGCGGGACACGCAGAGACGAGCAGTACTTC.